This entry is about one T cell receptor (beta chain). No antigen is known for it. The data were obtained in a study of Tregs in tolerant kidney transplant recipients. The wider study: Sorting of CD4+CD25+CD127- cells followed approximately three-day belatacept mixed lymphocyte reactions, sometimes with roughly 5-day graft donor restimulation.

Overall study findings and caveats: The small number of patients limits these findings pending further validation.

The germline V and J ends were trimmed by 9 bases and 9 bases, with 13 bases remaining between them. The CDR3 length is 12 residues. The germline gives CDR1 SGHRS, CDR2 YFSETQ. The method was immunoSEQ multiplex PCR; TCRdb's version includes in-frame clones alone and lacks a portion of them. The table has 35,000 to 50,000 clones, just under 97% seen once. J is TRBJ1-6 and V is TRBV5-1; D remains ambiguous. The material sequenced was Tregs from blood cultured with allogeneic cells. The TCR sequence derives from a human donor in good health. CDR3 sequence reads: CATGNPGSPLHF. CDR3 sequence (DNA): TGCGCCACCGGGAACCCCGGTTCACCCCTCCACTTT.